Presented here are 23 T cell receptor beta chains from one specimen sequenced in a study of response to subunit inactivated influenza vaccine. TCRdb passed the RT-PCR reads through MiXCR, listing each CDR3 protein once. The data show almost 600,000 distinct CDR3 sequences, around 15% seen once. This specimen consisted of PBMCs from blood, obtained 11 to 12 days after vaccination. These receptors all stem from a middle-aged man who received an inactivated influenza vaccine.

This clonotype appeared a few times. The chain combines TRBV7-2 with TRBJ2-7; 9 nucleotides align to TRBD2. Germline V gene data show CDR1 as SGHTA and CDR2 as FQGNSA. There are 15 residues in the CDR3. Germline trimming cut 4 bases from V and 6 bases from J; bases unmatched to any gene: 10. The CDR3 DNA follows: TGTGCCAGCAGCTCCATAGCGGGAGTGCCCCCCGAGCAGTACTTC. Translating it yields CASSSIAGVPPEQYF.

This sequence joins TRBV28 and TRBJ1-2; possibly TRBD1 for D (5 bases). V lost 6 bases to trimming and J lost 4 bases, with 21 bases between them. Germline CDR1 reads MDHEN; CDR2 reads SYDVKM. This CDR3 is 16 amino acids long. CDR3: CASRYSLVGDGYGYTF. The CDR3 DNA sequence: TGTGCCAGCAGATACTCCCTTGTAGGGGACGGCTATGGCTACACCTTC.

The CDR3 protein is CASRITGGVDNSPLHF. CDR3 nucleotide sequence: TGTGCCAGCAGGATCACAGGGGGCGTAGATAATTCACCCCTCCACTTT. The rearrangement joins TRBV25-1 to TRBJ1-6, with 9 positions matching TRBD1. The V and J ends lost 6 bases and 5 bases, in that order; junction bases with no gene match: 8. The CDR3 totals 16 residues. Germline assignment: CDR1 MGHDK and CDR2 SYGVNS.

This clonotype was recorded many times. V usage is TRBV27 and J usage is TRBJ2-7; D is possibly TRBD2 (5 bases). Trimming shortened V by 9 bases and J by 6 bases, and 9 bases separated the two germline ends. Germline values: CDR1 MNHEY, CDR2 SMNVEV (reference sequence). This CDR3 spans 10 amino acids. DNA of the CDR3: TGTGCCAGTCTGCTAGCCGAGCAGTACTTC. Translating it yields CASLLAEQYF.

The chain recombines TRBV5-1 with TRBJ2-1; D unresolved. The CDR3 contains 15 residues. Germline V CDR1 and CDR2: SGHRS, YFSETQ. Trimming left V 4 bases short and J 8 bases short, with 19 bases between. Here the CDR3 reads CASSPLGPGLDEQFF. The CDR3 DNA reads TGCGCCAGCAGCCCCCTCGGCCCGGGTCTGGATGAGCAGTTCTTC. The full variable domain, with the rest looked up from reference TRBV5-1 and TRBJ2-1, is KAGVTQTPRYLIKTRGQQVTLSCSPISGHRSVSWYQQTPGQGLQFLFEYFSETQRNKGNFPGRFSGRQFSNSRSEMNVSTLELGDSALYLCASSPLGPGLDEQFFGPGTRLTVL.

A few counts support this clonotype. The V call is TRBV12-3 or TRBV12-4, the J call TRBJ1-5; D unclear. Deletions cut 1 base from V and 5 bases from J, with 9 bases between. The CDR3 has 14 amino acids. CDR3 sequence reads: CASSLGLIYQPQHF. The CDR3 region has the DNA TGTGCCAGCAGTTTAGGACTAATTTATCAGCCCCAGCATTTT.

V usage is TRBV4-2 and J usage is TRBJ2-7; TRBD1 matches 8 bases. The germline V gene has CDR1 LGHNA and CDR2 YNFKEQ. With V trimmed by 0 bases and J by 4 bases, 5 bases remained unmatched. The CDR3 contains 15 residues. In DNA form, the CDR3 reads TGTGCCAGCAGCCAAGATCACAGGGGGTTATACGAGCAGTACTTC. Protein product: CASSQDHRGLYEQYF.

The sample holds a few counts of this clonotype. The V and J genes are TRBV19 and TRBJ1-2; no firm D call. The CDR3 spans 12 residues. Trimming took off 4 bases at V and 6 bases at J, with 9 bases between the two ends. Germline CDR1 is LNHDA and CDR2 is SQIVND (reference sequence). CDR3 sequence: CASSKGGNGYTF. The CDR3 bases are TGTGCCAGTAGTAAGGGTGGAAATGGCTACACCTTC.

The table lists this clonotype with many counts. This chain joins TRBV7-9 and TRBJ2-1; perhaps TRBD1 as D (6 bases). V was clipped by 5 bases and J by 1 base, with 12 bases between them. Germline V gene data show CDR1 as SEHNR and CDR2 as FQNEAQ (reference sequence). This CDR3 is 15 amino acids long. The CDR3 here is CASSVPRGSYNEQFF. The CDR3 bases are TGTGCCAGCAGCGTGCCGAGGGGGTCCTACAATGAGCAGTTCTTC.

The table lists this clonotype with many counts. The V call is TRBV28, the J call TRBJ2-7; D may match TRBD1 or TRBD2 (5 bases each). The V and J ends lost 3 bases and 2 bases respectively, with 17 bases between them. Germline V gene lookup returns CDR1 MDHEN and CDR2 SYDVKM. The CDR3 is 16 residues long. CDR3 DNA: TGTGCCAGCAGTTTTCCGGGGCAAGATTCGGCCTACGAGCAGTACTTC. Its translation: CASSFPGQDSAYEQYF.

The rearrangement links TRBV4-2 to TRBJ2-7, with 7 bases identical to TRBD2. J gave up 4 bases and V 0 bases, and 6 bases lay outside the gene matches. Germline assignment: CDR1 LGHNA and CDR2 YNFKEQ. The CDR3 contains 15 residues. DNA of the CDR3: TGTGCCAGCAGCCAAGAGACTAGCCGGGCGTACGAGCAGTACTTC. This encodes CASSQETSRAYEQYF.

The V gene is TRBV5-1, the J gene TRBJ1-1, with D perhaps TRBD1 (6 bases). The ends were cut back, 0 bases at V and 8 bases at J, with 17 bases in the middle. From germline, CDR1 is SGHRS and CDR2 YFSETQ. The CDR3 has 15 amino acids. The CDR3 spells CASSLDGGGAREAFF. The CDR3 DNA sequence: TGCGCCAGCAGCTTGGACGGGGGCGGGGCTAGAGAAGCTTTCTTT.

In this sample, this clonotype turned up a few times. V gene TRBV7-9 combines with J gene TRBJ1-1; a weak D match, TRBD1 (6 bases). V was trimmed by 1 base and J by 7 bases, leaving 13 bases between them. CDR3 length equals 14 residues. Per the germline V gene, CDR1 is SEHNR and CDR2 is FQNEAQ (reference sequence). The CDR3 reads CASSLETGHVEAFF. The DNA of the CDR3 is TGTGCCAGCAGCTTAGAGACAGGACATGTTGAAGCTTTCTTT. Full variable domain (rest looked up from reference TRBV7-9 and TRBJ1-1): DTGVSQNPRHKITKRGQNVTFRCDPISEHNRLYWYRQTLGQGPEFLTYFQNEAQLEKSRLLSDRFSAERPKGSFSTLEIQRTEQGDSAMYLCASSLETGHVEAFFGQGTRLTVV.

The sample holds a few counts of this clonotype. The V call is TRBV20-1, the J call TRBJ1-5; D not resolved. Germline CDR1 DFQATT, CDR2 SNEGSKA (reference sequence). The V and J ends lost 0 bases and 3 bases respectively, with 9 bases between them. The CDR3 contains 14 residues. The DNA for the CDR3 is TGCAGTGCTAGAGATCTGGGTAACAATCAGCCCCAGCATTTT. Translating it yields CSARDLGNNQPQHF.

This clonotype was counted ten times or more. This chain joins TRBV12-3 or TRBV12-4 and TRBJ2-2; no definite D call. The CDR3 loop spans 12 amino acids. Trimming removed 6 bases from V and 7 bases from J, with 9 bases in between. CDR3 in amino acids: CASSWAVGELFF. The CDR3 DNA sequence: TGTGCCAGCAGCTGGGCGGTCGGGGAGCTGTTTTTT.

This chain connects TRBV7-6 to TRBJ2-3; TRBD2 matches at 8 bases. The length of the CDR3 is 16 residues. Germline V gene sequence: CDR1 SGHVS, CDR2 FNYEAQ. Trimming took 5 bases from V and 1 from J; bases not matched to a gene: 8. CDR3 in amino acids: CASSHPGGKGTDTQYF. DNA for the CDR3: TGTGCCAGCAGCCACCCGGGAGGGAAGGGCACAGATACGCAGTATTTT.

This clonotype was recorded a few times. This chain uses TRBV11-1 with TRBJ2-1; 12 positions agree with TRBD2. This CDR3 contains 18 residues. The V segment lost 3 bases and the J segment 8 bases; nucleotides outside the gene matches: 14. Per germline, CDR1 SGHAT and CDR2 FQDESV (reference sequence). CDR3 amino acids: CASSFKWLAGGPHYEQFF. CDR3 DNA: TGTGCCAGCAGCTTTAAGTGGCTAGCGGGAGGGCCTCATTATGAGCAGTTCTTC.

The sample holds a few counts of this clonotype. This chain links TRBV28 with TRBJ1-1; D may be TRBD1 (5 bases). CDR3 length equals 12 residues. The V end was cut by 6 bases, the J end by 11 bases, with 16 bases between. Germline V gene data show CDR1 as MDHEN and CDR2 as SYDVKM. The CDR3 loop reads CASSTGSPWAFF. The CDR3 DNA reads TGTGCCAGCAGCACAGGATCACCGTGGGCTTTCTTT.

This CDR3 reads CASRLVADYRGNTGELFF. The CDR3 coding sequence is TGTGCCAGCAGACTAGTTGCTGACTACAGGGGGAACACCGGGGAGCTGTTTTTT. V is TRBV7-8 and J is TRBJ2-2; TRBD1 aligns across 7 bases. The CDR3 loop spans 18 amino acids. J gave up 1 base and V 6 bases, and 14 bases lay outside the gene matches. From germline, CDR1 is SGHVS and CDR2 FQNEAQ.

There are a few counts of this clonotype. The chain carries TRBV27 and TRBJ2-7; D not resolved. V was clipped by 6 bases and J by 0 bases, with 9 bases between them. Germline CDR1 reads MNHEY; CDR2 reads SMNVEV (reference sequence). This CDR3 comprises 13 residues. The CDR3 bases are TGTGCCAGCAGCATCTACAACTCCTACGAGCAGTACTTC. Its translation: CASSIYNSYEQYF.

This clonotype was picked up many times. This CDR3 is CASNPGGEKLFF. DNA of the CDR3: TGTGCCAGCAACCCAGGGGGCGAAAAACTGTTTTTT. J is TRBJ1-4 and V is TRBV7-9; 8 bases fit TRBD1. There are 12 residues in the CDR3. Trimming at V came to 7 bases and at J to 8 bases, leaving 3 bases not matched to a gene. Germline V gene sequence: CDR1 SEHNR, CDR2 FQNEAQ (reference sequence).

This clonotype was detected a few times. The chain links TRBV24-1 to TRBJ2-3, with 8 bases identical to TRBD1. V was pared by 8 bases and J by 5 bases, with 8 bases of the junction left unmatched. Germline-derived CDR1 and CDR2 are KGHDR and SFDVKD. This CDR3 is 14 amino acids long. The CDR3 region has the DNA TGTGCCACCACCGAAGGGACAGGTGAAGATACGCAGTATTTT. Translating it yields CATTEGTGEDTQYF.

This clonotype was seen only a few times. This chain uses TRBV21-1 with TRBJ2-3; TRBD2 was called by the table and not checked on the DNA. TRBV21-1 is a recognized pseudogene. The CDR3 runs 16 residues. Written as DNA, the CDR3 is TGTGCCAGCAGCAAAATAGTCAGCGGGGGCACAGATACGCAGTATTTT. Protein sequence: CASSKIVSGGTDTQYF.